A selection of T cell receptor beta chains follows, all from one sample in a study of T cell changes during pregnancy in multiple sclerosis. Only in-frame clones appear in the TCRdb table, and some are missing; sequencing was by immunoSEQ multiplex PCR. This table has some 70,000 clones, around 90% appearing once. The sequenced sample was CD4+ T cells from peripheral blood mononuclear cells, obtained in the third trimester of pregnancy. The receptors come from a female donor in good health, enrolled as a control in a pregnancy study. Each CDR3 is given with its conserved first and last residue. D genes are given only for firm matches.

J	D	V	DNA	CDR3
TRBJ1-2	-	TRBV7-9	TGTGCCAGCAGCCCGGGACATCGAAACTATGGCTACACCTTC	CASSPGHRNYGYTF
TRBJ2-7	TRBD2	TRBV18	TGTGCCAGCTCACCACCGGCTAGCGGGGGCACATACGAGCAGTACTTC	CASSPPASGGTYEQYF
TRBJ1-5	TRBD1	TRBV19	TGTGCCAGTATGTGGACAGGGGGCGATCAGCCCCAGCATTTT	CASMWTGGDQPQHF
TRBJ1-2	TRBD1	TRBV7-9	TGTGCCATCCGGGACAGTGGCTATGGCTACACCTTC	CAIRDSGYGYTF
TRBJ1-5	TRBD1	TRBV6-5	TGTGCCAGCAGGCGGACAGGGGTCAGCAATCAGCCCCAGCATTTT	CASRRTGVSNQPQHF
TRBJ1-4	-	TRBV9	TGTGCCAGCAGCGTAGGTGGGAGTGGAAATGAAAAACTGTTTTTT	CASSVGGSGNEKLFF
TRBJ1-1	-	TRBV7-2	TGTGCCAGCAGCTTAGGGTTGGCGAACACTGAAGCTTTCTTT	CASSLGLANTEAFF
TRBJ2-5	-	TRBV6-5	TGTGCCAGCAGCATCAGGGCCGGGACCCAGTACTTC	CASSIRAGTQYF
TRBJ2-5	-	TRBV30	TGTGCCTGGAGTGTAAAAGCGGGAGAGACCCAGTACTTC	CAWSVKAGETQYF
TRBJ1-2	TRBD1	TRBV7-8	TGTGCCAGCAGCTTAAGGTTTGGTACAGGGGGCCCGAGGGACTATGGCTACACCTTC	CASSLRFGTGGPRDYGYTF
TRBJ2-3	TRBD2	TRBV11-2	TGTGCCAGCAGCTTAGTGACTTGGGGACTACAGTATTTT	CASSLVTWGLQYF
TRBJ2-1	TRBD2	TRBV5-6	TGTGCCAGCAGTCCTCTAGCGGGGGACCCCTACAATGAGCAGTTCTTC	CASSPLAGDPYNEQFF
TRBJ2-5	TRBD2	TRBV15	TGTGCCACCAGCAGACCCGGGGAGGGTAAAGAGACCCAGTACTTC	CATSRPGEGKETQYF
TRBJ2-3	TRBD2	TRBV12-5	TGTGCTAGTGGCCCAGCAACTAGCGGGGGTGCAGATACGCAGTATTTT	CASGPATSGGADTQYF
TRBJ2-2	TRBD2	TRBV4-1	TGCGCCAGCAGCCAAGAAGGGCGACTAGCGGGGCGGGAGCTGTTTTTT	CASSQEGRLAGRELFF
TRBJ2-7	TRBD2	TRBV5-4	TGTGCCAGCAGCGCGCACGGGGGGGTCTACGAGCAGTACTTC	CASSAHGGVYEQYF
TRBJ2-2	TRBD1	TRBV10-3	TGTGCCATCGGGACAGCGTCAACCGGGGAGCTGTTTTTT	CAIGTASTGELFF
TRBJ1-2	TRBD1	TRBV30	TGTGCCTGGAGTTCTGGACAGGGGGACGGCTACACCTTC	CAWSSGQGDGYTF